This T cell receptor (beta chain) was identified in a study of blood T cells in healthy people across ages. Isolated PBMCs totaled at least 7 million in each sample. This clonotype was counted a few times. Germline values: CDR1 ENHRY, CDR2 SYGVKD. This CDR3 spans 11 amino acids. Using a J-beta primer mix together with a sample-barcoded 5' primer, a second PCR was run for roughly 6 to 11 cycles. Each of the cDNA molecules was tagged by a template-switch adaptor with 12 random nucleotides. Samples each returned at least 3 million CDR3-containing paired-end reads. TCRdb reanalysed the 5' RACE reads using MiXCR and keeps one entry per CDR3 protein. The profile shows 950,000 to 1,200,000 distinct CDR3 sequences, less than 45% of them singletons.

The chain couples TRBV10-3 to TRBJ2-5; D remains ambiguous. The J call is in doubt because the DNA end fits TRBJ2-7 better. The clonotype comes from a man between 18 and 35 years old in good health. The sample consisted of blood. The CDR3 loop reads CAISEVGEQYF. DNA for the CDR3: TGTGCCATCAGTGAGGTGGGCGAGCAGTACTTC.